This T cell receptor (beta chain) was captured by sequencing in a study of shared clonotypes between healthy human individuals. Donors were healthy HIV-negative adults without recently reported acute infections or vaccinations. This clone was observed a few times. Its cognate antigen is unknown. Sequencing was performed with immunoSEQ multiplex PCR; in TCRdb, only in-frame clones are kept and a portion is missing. Among fewer than 2.5 million clones, over 85% were seen once, and the ten largest hold approximately 0.35%. With V trimmed by 0 bases and J by 5 bases, 2 bases remained unmatched. Germline-derived CDR1 and CDR2 are SGHTA and FQGNSA. The CDR3 covers 15 residues. Broader study findings: Four donors shared 4.5% to 6.5% of their naive CD4 clonotypes.

The rearrangement links TRBV7-2 to TRBJ1-5; 9 bases align to TRBD1. The receptor comes from a man aged 18 to 29 in good health. Some clones in this sample may be carry-over from other donors' samples. The sequenced material came from naive CD4+ T cells from PBMCs. Subset specified: CD45RA+ positively selected. The CDR3 spells CASSLAGTGYQPQHF. The CDR3 DNA follows: TGTGCCAGCAGCTTAGCGGGGACAGGGTATCAGCCCCAGCATTTT.